This TCR beta chain comes out of a study of cytomegalovirus exposure and HLA in healthy donors. General observations from the study: Later work showed greater clonal expansion in HLA-associated TCR beta chains than in equally common others. Later analysis identified a missense DCLRE1C variant that was linked to TCR beta V- and J-gene trimming.

The PCR employed 60 Vbeta primers together with 13 Jbeta primers. The method was immunoSEQ multiplex PCR; TCRdb's version includes in-frame clones alone and lacks a portion of them. The sample gives around 170,000 clones, roughly 80% of which show up once; 3% to 4% is in the top ten. Remarks on this clone: No antigen is known for it.

This CDR3 is built from 16 residues. V lost 5 bases, J lost 0 bases, and 14 bases lay in between. CDR1 is LNHDA and CDR2 is SQIVND in the germline V gene (reference sequence). The chain recombines TRBV19 with TRBJ1-3, with a possible D match to TRBD1 (6 bases). Sequenced material: PBMCs. The sequence derives from a man aged 45-60 years in good health and CMV-seronegative. Here the CDR3 DNA reads TGTGCCAGTAGTCCCAGGGACAAGAACTCTGGAAACACCATATATTTT. It translates to CASSPRDKNSGNTIYF.